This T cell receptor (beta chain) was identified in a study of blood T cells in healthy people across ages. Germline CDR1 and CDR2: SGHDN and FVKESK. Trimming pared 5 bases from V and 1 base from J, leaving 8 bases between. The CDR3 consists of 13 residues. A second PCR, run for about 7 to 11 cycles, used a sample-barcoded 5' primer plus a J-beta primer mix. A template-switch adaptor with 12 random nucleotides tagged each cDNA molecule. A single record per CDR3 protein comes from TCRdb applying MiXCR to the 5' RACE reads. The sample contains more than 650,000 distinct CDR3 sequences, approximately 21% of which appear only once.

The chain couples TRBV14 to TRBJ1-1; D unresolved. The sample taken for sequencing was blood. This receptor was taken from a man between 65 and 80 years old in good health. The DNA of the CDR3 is TGTGCCAGCAGCGTGATACAGAACACTGAAGCTTTCTTT. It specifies CASSVIQNTEAFF.